The 26 T cell receptor beta chains below come from one sample, sequenced in a study of T cells after posttransplantation cyclophosphamide. Busulfan-fludarabine conditioning, marrow transplant, and cyclophosphamide on days +3 and +4 were administered. Profiling relied on immunoSEQ multiplex PCR, and the TCRdb table lists in-frame clones only, not all of them. Of fewer than 6,000 clones listed, about two thirds are singletons. The material sequenced was PBMCs, taken 362 days after allogeneic stem cell transplant with posttransplant cyclophosphamide. Source of these receptors: a male patient aged 55 to 70 who received an allogeneic stem cell transplant from an unrelated donor, was CMV-positive, and had acute GVHD only. Part of the T cell pool may stem from the graft donor.

The chain recombines TRBV7-2 with TRBJ1-1, with a possible D match to TRBD1 (5 bases). Germline V gene lookup returns CDR1 SGHTA and CDR2 FQGNSA. The CDR3 has 12 amino acids. V was trimmed by 2 bases and J by 10 bases, leaving 11 bases between them. The CDR3 loop is CASSLQVGGAFF. Written as DNA, the CDR3 is TGTGCCAGCAGCTTACAGGTGGGGGGAGCTTTCTTT.

This clone was detected only a few times. Distinct nucleotide sequences in the sample also encode this CDR3. V usage is TRBV6-1 and J usage is TRBJ2-1; possible D gene TRBD2, 5 bases. This CDR3 has 16 residues. Trimming shortened V by 1 base and J by 4 bases, and 14 bases separated the two germline ends. The germline V gene has CDR1 MNHNS and CDR2 SASEGT. The CDR3 spells CASSEDAERGYNEQFF. The CDR3 nucleotides are TGTGCCAGCAGTGAAGACGCGGAGCGAGGGTACAATGAGCAGTTCTTC.

The table lists this clone with a count of one. The chain carries TRBV5-4 and TRBJ1-2; the D gene is possibly TRBD1 (6 bases). The CDR3 consists of 13 residues. CDR1 is SGHNT and CDR2 is YYREEE in the germline V gene (reference sequence). With 2 bases removed from V and 5 bases from J, the gap between germline ends came to 10 bases. The CDR3 DNA reads as TGTGCCAGCAGCTTACAGGGTAGTTATGGCTACACCTTC. Protein: CASSLQGSYGYTF. The whole variable domain, filled in from reference TRBV5-4 and TRBJ1-2, reads ETGVTQSPTHLIKTRGQQVTLRCSSQSGHNTVSWYQQALGQGPQFIFQYYREEENGRGNFPPRFSGLQFPNYSSELNVNALELDDSALYLCASSLQGSYGYTFGSGTRLTVV.

This CDR3 reads CASSRDRGNQPQHF. The CDR3 DNA reads TGTGCCAGCAGCCGGGACAGGGGAAATCAGCCCCAGCATTTT. The rearrangement links TRBV13 to TRBJ1-5, with 10 bases that match TRBD1. This CDR3 is built from 14 residues. Germline V gene lookup returns CDR1 PRHDT and CDR2 FYEKMQ (reference sequence). J lost 4 bases, V lost 5 bases, and 2 bases had no gene match.

The chain employs TRBV5-1 and TRBJ1-1; 7 nucleotides agree with TRBD1. V was clipped by 5 bases and J by 3 bases; unmatched bases: 13. The CDR3 is 16 residues long. Germline V gives CDR1 SGHRS, CDR2 YFSETQ. The CDR3: CASRDDREWSHTEAFF. In DNA, the CDR3 is TGCGCCAGCAGGGACGACAGGGAATGGTCCCACACTGAAGCTTTCTTT. Complete variable domain (other parts from reference TRBV5-1 and TRBJ1-1): KAGVTQTPRYLIKTRGQQVTLSCSPISGHRSVSWYQQTPGQGLQFLFEYFSETQRNKGNFPGRFSGRQFSNSRSEMNVSTLELGDSALYLCASRDDREWSHTEAFFGQGTRLTVV.

This clone is a singleton in its sample. The chain has TRBV7-9 and TRBJ1-1; a possible D gene is TRBD1 (6 bases). CDR1 and CDR2 (germline): SEHNR, FQNEAQ (reference sequence). The CDR3 contains 13 residues. Trimming shortened V by 10 bases and J by 1 base, and 13 bases separated the two germline ends. The CDR3 protein is CATLPGQNTEAFF. In DNA form, the CDR3 reads TGTGCCACCCTGCCGGGACAGAACACTGAAGCTTTCTTT.

V and J are TRBV9 and TRBJ1-3, with no clear D. V was clipped by 4 bases and J by 0 bases, with 14 bases between them. CDR1 is SGDLS, CDR2 YYNGEE, per germline. The CDR3 is 16 amino acids. The CDR3 nucleotides read TGTGCCAGCAGCAAAAGCGGACGGTACTCTGGAAACACCATATATTTT. Its protein is CASSKSGRYSGNTIYF.

A few counts support this clone. The rearrangement links TRBV4-1 to TRBJ2-3, with 13 bases lining up with TRBD2. The germline gives CDR1 MGHRA, CDR2 YSYEKL. Unmatched junction bases numbered 3, after V lost 3 bases and J lost 6 bases. The CDR3 is 15 amino acids. CDR3 in amino acids: CASSQTSGGTDTQYF. CDR3 coding DNA: TGCGCCAGCAGCCAGACTAGCGGGGGGACCGATACGCAGTATTTT.

The chain has TRBV5-1 and TRBJ1-2, with 8 bases matching TRBD1. The V segment lost 0 bases and the J segment 12 bases; nucleotides outside the gene matches: 10. Per the germline V gene, CDR1 is SGHRS and CDR2 is YFSETQ. This CDR3 is built from 14 residues. The CDR3 region is CASSLAPTGVGNTF. In DNA form, the CDR3 reads TGCGCCAGCAGCTTGGCCCCGACAGGGGTTGGGAACACCTTC.

This chain uses TRBV30 with TRBJ1-1; 10 bases are a match to TRBD1. V was clipped by 0 bases and J by 5 bases; unmatched bases: 6. The CDR3 covers 15 residues. Germline loops: CDR1 GTSNPN, CDR2 SVGIG (reference sequence). The CDR3 nucleotides are TGTGCCTGGAGTGTACAGGACAGGGGGAGTACTGAAGCTTTCTTT. Protein sequence: CAWSVQDRGSTEAFF.

V is TRBV27 and J is TRBJ2-7; possibly TRBD1 for D (5 bases). Trimming cost V 5 bases and J 2 bases, with 13 bases left between them. This CDR3 contains 14 residues. The germline CDR1 and CDR2 sequences are MNHEY and SMNVEV (reference sequence). The CDR3 nucleotides are TGTGCCAGCAGTCTTGGGGCTAGAACCTACGAGCAGTACTTC. Translation: CASSLGARTYEQYF.

The chain links TRBV6-1 to TRBJ1-1; a possible D gene is TRBD1 (6 bases). Germline CDR1 reads MNHNS; CDR2 reads SASEGT. V lost 6 bases to trimming and J lost 1 base, with 12 bases between them. There are 14 residues in the CDR3. CDR3 nucleotides: TGTGCCAGCAGGGGCGGGGGGCGGAACACTGAAGCTTTCTTT. Encoded protein: CASRGGGRNTEAFF.

The chain combines TRBV27 with TRBJ1-2, with D unresolved. The germline V and J ends were trimmed by 3 bases and 3 bases, with 14 bases remaining between them. Germline V CDR1 and CDR2: MNHEY, SMNVEV (reference sequence). This CDR3 contains 15 residues. Here the CDR3 DNA reads TGTGCCAGCAGTTTGAGTGGGCTTAAGCACTATGGCTACACCTTC. This sequence encodes CASSLSGLKHYGYTF.

The V gene is TRBV30, the J gene TRBJ1-2; a possible D gene is TRBD1 (5 bases). The CDR3 contains 12 residues. Deletions cut 2 bases from V and 9 bases from J, with 13 bases between. Germline assignment: CDR1 GTSNPN and CDR2 SVGIG (reference sequence). The CDR3 protein is CAWSHQGWRYTF. In DNA, the CDR3 is TGTGCCTGGAGTCATCAGGGTTGGCGCTACACCTTC.

The rearrangement uses TRBV18 and TRBJ1-6, with 10 bases lining up with TRBD1. Trimming at V came to 3 bases and at J to 9 bases, leaving 8 bases not matched to a gene. The CDR3 spans 16 residues. The germline gives CDR1 KGHSH, CDR2 LQKENI. The CDR3 region is CASSPRMTGGLSPLHF. CDR3 sequence (DNA): TGTGCCAGCTCACCTAGGATGACAGGGGGCCTTTCACCCCTCCACTTT.

Here the CDR3 reads CAISESGGGTQYF. As DNA, the CDR3 is TGTGCCATCAGTGAGTCCGGGGGGGGTACGCAGTATTTT. The chain joins TRBV10-3 to TRBJ2-3; 8 nucleotides match TRBD2. The CDR3 covers 13 residues. Germline trimming cut 0 bases from V and 8 bases from J; bases unmatched to any gene: 1. Per germline, CDR1 ENHRY and CDR2 SYGVKD.

The chain has TRBV25-1 and TRBJ2-5, with D perhaps TRBD2 (6 bases). CDR1 is MGHDK, CDR2 SYGVNS, per germline. This CDR3 has 17 residues. V was pared by 0 bases and J by 2 bases, with 16 bases between. CDR3 DNA sequence: TGTGCCAGCAGTGAATATAGAGGGGAGGCGGGTCAAGAGACCCAGTACTTC. As protein: CASSEYRGEAGQETQYF.

V is TRBV7-3 and J is TRBJ2-1; TRBD2 aligns across 8 bases. Germline V gene data show CDR1 as SGHTA and CDR2 as FQGTGA. The length of the CDR3 is 15 residues. The V segment lost 5 bases and the J segment 6 bases; nucleotides outside the gene matches: 9. CDR3 sequence (DNA): TGTGCCAGCAGCCAGGGACTAGGGGGAGGCAATGAGCAGTTCTTC. Protein product: CASSQGLGGGNEQFF.

This chain's CDR3 is CAANQREVVGEQFF. CDR3 in DNA: TGTGCCGCGAACCAGCGGGAGGTCGTAGGGGAGCAGTTCTTC. The genes are TRBV6-1 and TRBJ2-1, with 9 bases fitting TRBD2. The CDR3 contains 14 residues. With 11 bases clipped from V and 10 bases from J, the junction kept 15 bases outside the gene matches. CDR1 is MNHNS and CDR2 is SASEGT in the germline V gene.

This clone occurred a few times. This chain connects TRBV5-5 to TRBJ2-5; 8 bases agree with TRBD1. The CDR3 loop spans 14 amino acids. Looked up from germline, CDR1 is SGHKS and CDR2 is YYEKEE (reference sequence). The V gene end was trimmed by 3 bases and the J gene end by 2 bases; junction bases not matched to a gene: 3. CDR3 bases: TGTGCCAGCAGCTCCGGACAGGGACAAGAGACCCAGTACTTC. It codes for CASSSGQGQETQYF. The entire variable domain, with the rest obtained from reference TRBV5-5 and TRBJ2-5, is as follows: DAGVTQSPTHLIKTRGQQVTLRCSPISGHKSVSWYQQVLGQGPQFIFQYYEKEERGRGNFPDRFSARQFPNYSSELNVNALLLGDSALYLCASSSGQGQETQYFGPGTRLLVL.

The chain employs TRBV7-9 and TRBJ2-2; maybe TRBD2 (5 bases). Germline loops: CDR1 SEHNR, CDR2 FQNEAQ (reference sequence). This CDR3 is 13 amino acids long. Deletions cut 5 bases from V and 4 bases from J, with 8 bases between. The CDR3 DNA sequence: TGTGCCAGCAGCGGAACTAGCACCGGGGAGCTGTTTTTT. Protein product: CASSGTSTGELFF.

Remarks on this clone: The sample holds other DNA sequences that translate to the same CDR3. This chain joins TRBV6-1 and TRBJ2-1; the D gene is possibly TRBD2 (5 bases). The CDR3 is 16 amino acids. Germline loops: CDR1 MNHNS, CDR2 SASEGT. V was shortened by 3 bases and J by 4 bases, with 16 bases between the two germline ends. CDR3 region: CASSEDAERGYNEQFF. The CDR3 nucleotides are TGTGCCAGCAGTGAGGACGCGGAGCGAGGGTACAATGAGCAGTTCTTC.

This chain uses TRBV27 with TRBJ1-1; 10 bases map to TRBD1. V lost 7 bases and J lost 4; bases outside the gene matches: 9. In germline, CDR1 is MNHEY, CDR2 SMNVEV (reference sequence). The CDR3 length is 15 residues. The CDR3 loop is CASTPTGGRGTEAFF. The CDR3 region has the DNA TGTGCCAGCACCCCGACAGGGGGCAGGGGCACTGAAGCTTTCTTT.

The J gene is TRBJ2-1, the V gene TRBV7-2; D ambiguous. The germline V gene encodes CDR1 SGHTA and CDR2 FQGNSA. V lost 2 bases, J lost 5 bases, and 7 bases lay in between. The CDR3 sequence is 13 residues long. The CDR3 sequence: CASSLSADNEQFF. The CDR3 nucleotides read TGTGCCAGCAGCTTAAGTGCGGACAATGAGCAGTTCTTC.

CDR3 residues: CASSRTSTDTQYF. The CDR3 coding sequence is TGTGCCAGCAGTAGAACTAGCACAGATACGCAGTATTTT. J is TRBJ2-3 and V is TRBV6-5; no clear D gene. The CDR3 runs 13 residues. V was pared by 5 bases and J by 0 bases, with 6 bases between. CDR1 is MNHEY and CDR2 is SVGAGI in the germline V gene.

The V call is TRBV4-1, the J call TRBJ2-1; D perhaps matches TRBD2 (6 bases). Trimming took off 4 bases at V and 4 bases at J, with 11 bases between the two ends. In germline, CDR1 is MGHRA, CDR2 YSYEKL. This CDR3 comprises 14 residues. This CDR3 reads CASSPGGEYNEQFF. CDR3 sequence (DNA): TGCGCCAGCAGCCCCGGAGGGGAGTACAATGAGCAGTTCTTC.